These 17 T cell receptor beta chains came from one sample sequenced in a study of technical replicates of blood from a handful of donors. Assay used: immunoSEQ multiplex PCR; TCRdb lists only in-frame clones, some missing. The sample consists of 79,000 or so clones, just under 95% of them appearing once. Sequenced material: T cells isolated from PBMCs. The receptors shown here come from a human donor in good health.

The chain has TRBV7-6 and TRBJ2-5; 10 bases are a match to TRBD2. Looked up from germline, CDR1 is SGHVS and CDR2 is FNYEAQ. J lost 2 bases, V lost 2 bases, and 11 bases had no gene match. This CDR3 has 18 amino acids. This chain's CDR3 is CASSLFSGRALPQETQYF. CDR3 sequence (DNA): TGTGCCAGCAGCTTATTCAGCGGGAGGGCCCTGCCTCAAGAGACCCAGTACTTC.

The chain carries TRBV6-6 and TRBJ2-2, with no clear D. Per the germline V gene, CDR1 is MNHNY and CDR2 is SVGAGI (reference sequence). This CDR3 has 15 residues. The V end was cut by 2 bases, the J end by 4 bases, with 11 bases between. CDR3 in amino acids: CASSYIQAATGELFF. CDR3 nucleotide sequence: TGTGCCAGCAGTTACATCCAGGCAGCCACCGGGGAGCTGTTTTTT.

The rearrangement uses TRBV19 and TRBJ1-1, with D perhaps matching TRBD1 (6 bases). Germline CDR1 reads LNHDA; CDR2 reads SQIVND (reference sequence). This CDR3 comprises 12 residues. The V end was cut by 9 bases, the J end by 3 bases, with 11 bases between. This CDR3 is CASRDRYTEAFF. Here the CDR3 DNA reads TGTGCCAGCAGAGACAGGTACACTGAAGCTTTCTTT.

V gene TRBV2 combines with J gene TRBJ2-3, with D maybe TRBD2 (7 bases). The CDR3 is made up of 15 amino acids. Germline CDR1 SNHLY, CDR2 FYNNEI. V was shortened by 7 bases and J by 1 base, with 15 bases between the two germline ends. The CDR3 DNA reads as TGTGCCAGCACCGAACTAGGGGGGGGCACAGATACGCAGTATTTT. Its translation: CASTELGGGTDTQYF.

The rearrangement uses TRBV10-3 and TRBJ2-1, with TRBD2 identical over 15 bases. Germline assignment: CDR1 ENHRY and CDR2 SYGVKD. Unmatched junction bases numbered 9, after V lost 0 bases and J lost 6 bases. CDR3 length: 19 amino acids. CDR3 loop: CAISESRGTSGRTGNEQFF. For the CDR3, the DNA is TGTGCCATCAGTGAGTCCAGAGGGACTAGCGGGAGGACCGGCAATGAGCAGTTCTTC.

The CDR3 is CASSAETSIVSSYEQYF. The CDR3 nucleotides read TGTGCCAGCAGCGCCGAGACTAGTATTGTTAGCTCCTACGAGCAGTACTTC. This chain connects TRBV5-4 to TRBJ2-7; possibly TRBD2 for D (6 bases). With 4 bases removed from V and 0 bases from J, the gap between germline ends came to 20 bases. CDR1 SGHNT and CDR2 YYREEE come from the germline V gene (reference sequence). This CDR3 is built from 17 residues. Together with reference TRBV5-4 and TRBJ2-7, the CDR3 gives the full variable domain: ETGVTQSPTHLIKTRGQQVTLRCSSQSGHNTVSWYQQALGQGPQFIFQYYREEENGRGNFPPRFSGLQFPNYSSELNVNALELDDSALYLCASSAETSIVSSYEQYFGPGTRLTVT.

The V and J genes are TRBV27 and TRBJ1-1; tentative D call: TRBD1 (6 bases). Trimming cost V 3 bases and J 2 bases, with 13 bases left between them. Per the germline V gene, CDR1 is MNHEY and CDR2 is SMNVEV (reference sequence). The CDR3 has 15 amino acids. CDR3 sequence: CASSFGRGLNTEAFF. DNA of the CDR3: TGTGCCAGCAGTTTCGGCAGGGGCCTTAACACTGAAGCTTTCTTT.

The V call is TRBV27, the J call TRBJ2-7, with 8 bases matching TRBD2. The junction had 8 bases not matched to a gene; V was cut back by 5 bases and J by 2 bases. CDR1 is MNHEY, CDR2 SMNVEV, per germline (reference sequence). This CDR3 has 15 residues. The CDR3, as DNA: TGTGCCAGCAGTCCCCGGACTAGCTCCCCCTACGAGCAGTACTTC. Its translation is CASSPRTSSPYEQYF.

The V gene is TRBV4-2, the J gene TRBJ1-1; D is unresolved. Germline V gene sequence: CDR1 LGHNA, CDR2 YNFKEQ. Trimming cost V 0 bases and J 7 bases, with 9 bases left between them. The length of the CDR3 is 13 residues. The CDR3 nucleotides read TGTGCCAGCAGCCAAGATAGCTGGGTTGAAGCTTTCTTT. This encodes CASSQDSWVEAFF.

This clone was recorded only once. This chain links TRBV28 with TRBJ2-5; D is possibly TRBD1 (5 bases). V dropped 5 bases and J dropped 2 bases, with 9 bases sitting between them. Germline CDR1 MDHEN, CDR2 SYDVKM. The CDR3 runs 13 residues. This chain's CDR3 is CASSQQAQETQYF. The CDR3 coding sequence is TGTGCCAGCAGTCAACAGGCACAAGAGACCCAGTACTTC.

This chain uses TRBV5-6 with TRBJ2-1, with TRBD2 matching 11 bases. Trimming cost V 5 bases and J 5 bases; bases outside gene matches: 6. The CDR3 is made up of 15 amino acids. Germline CDR1 reads SGHDT; CDR2 reads YYEEEE. The CDR3 is CASRNLAGGNNEQFF. CDR3 in DNA: TGTGCCAGCAGGAATCTAGCGGGGGGAAACAATGAGCAGTTCTTC.

This chain joins TRBV19 and TRBJ1-1; 8 bases map to TRBD1. This CDR3 has 15 residues. The V gene's germline CDR1 is LNHDA and CDR2 SQIVND (reference sequence). V shed 7 bases and J 0 bases; nucleotides not matched to a gene: 7. CDR3 DNA sequence: TGTGCCAGTAAGGCCCAGGGGGCTTTGAACACTGAAGCTTTCTTT. Its translation is CASKAQGALNTEAFF.

The chain is built from TRBV6-1 and TRBJ2-1, with 8 bases that match TRBD2. The CDR3 length is 16 residues. Germline CDR1 is MNHNS and CDR2 is SASEGT. The ends lost 4 bases at V and 7 bases at J; junction bases unmatched: 12. CDR3 amino acids: CASSGAGSGSLNEQFF. In nucleotides, the CDR3 is TGTGCCAGCAGTGGGGCGGGGAGCGGGAGTTTGAATGAGCAGTTCTTC.

V usage is TRBV2 and J usage is TRBJ2-1; D is possibly TRBD2 (5 bases). The CDR3 has 14 amino acids. Germline V gene lookup returns CDR1 SNHLY and CDR2 FYNNEI. V was shortened by 5 bases and J by 2 bases, with 10 bases between the two germline ends. The CDR3 DNA reads as TGTGCCAGCAGTTCTGCCGGGGCCTACAATGAGCAGTTCTTC. It codes for CASSSAGAYNEQFF.

The chain couples TRBV30 to TRBJ2-1; a weak D match, TRBD2 (6 bases). Germline assignment: CDR1 GTSNPN and CDR2 SVGIG (reference sequence). This CDR3 region has 11 residues. The germline V and J ends were trimmed by 5 bases and 6 bases, with 8 bases remaining between them. CDR3 nucleotides: TGTGCCTGGGTGGGAGGCAATGAGCAGTTCTTC. Translating gives CAWVGGNEQFF. Drawing the rest from reference TRBV30 and TRBJ2-1, the complete variable domain is SQTIHQWPATLVQPVGSPLSLECTVEGTSNPNLYWYRQAAGRGLQLLFYSVGIGQISSEVPQNLSASRPQDRQFILSSKKLLLSDSGFYLCAWVGGNEQFFGPGTRLTVL.

The chain recombines TRBV5-6 with TRBJ1-1; weak D call: TRBD1 (6 bases). Per germline, CDR1 SGHDT and CDR2 YYEEEE. V lost 4 bases and J lost 4, with 14 bases in between. This CDR3 is 14 amino acids long. CDR3 sequence (DNA): TGTGCCAGCAGCCCTGAAACAGGGTTCACTGAAGCTTTCTTT. Encoded protein: CASSPETGFTEAFF.

The rearrangement uses TRBV11-2 and TRBJ2-7; D unresolved. V lost 5 bases, J lost 2 bases, and 7 bases lay in between. Germline values: CDR1 SGHAT, CDR2 FQNNGV. This CDR3 is built from 12 residues. The CDR3 coding sequence is TGTGCCAGCAGCGCGAGGCCCTACGAGCAGTACTTC. Amino acid sequence: CASSARPYEQYF.